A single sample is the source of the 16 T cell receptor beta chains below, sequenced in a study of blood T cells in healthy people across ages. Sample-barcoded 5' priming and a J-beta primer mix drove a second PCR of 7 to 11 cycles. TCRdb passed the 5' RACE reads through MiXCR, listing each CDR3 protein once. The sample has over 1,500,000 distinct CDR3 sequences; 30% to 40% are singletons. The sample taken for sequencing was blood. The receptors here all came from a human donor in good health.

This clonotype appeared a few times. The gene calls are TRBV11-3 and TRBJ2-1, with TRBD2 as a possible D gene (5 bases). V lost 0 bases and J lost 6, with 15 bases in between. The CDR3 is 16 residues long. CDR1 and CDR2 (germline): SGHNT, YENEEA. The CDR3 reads CASSLDSRLYLNEQFF. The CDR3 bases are TGTGCCAGCAGCTTAGATAGCAGACTATACCTCAATGAGCAGTTCTTC.

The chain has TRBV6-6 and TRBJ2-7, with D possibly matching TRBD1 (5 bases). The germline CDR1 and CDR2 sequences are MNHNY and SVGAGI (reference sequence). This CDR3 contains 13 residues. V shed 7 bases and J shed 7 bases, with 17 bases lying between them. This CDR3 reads CASIDHPQGEQYF. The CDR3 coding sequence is TGTGCCAGCATCGACCATCCCCAGGGAGAGCAGTACTTC.

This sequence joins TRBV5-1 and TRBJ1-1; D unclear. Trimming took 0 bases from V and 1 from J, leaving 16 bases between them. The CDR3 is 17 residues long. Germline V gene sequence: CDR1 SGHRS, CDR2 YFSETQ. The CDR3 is CASSLAPRPARNTEAFF. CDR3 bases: TGCGCCAGCAGCTTGGCTCCGAGGCCTGCCCGGAACACTGAAGCTTTCTTT. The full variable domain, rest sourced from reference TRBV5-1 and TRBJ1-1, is KAGVTQTPRYLIKTRGQQVTLSCSPISGHRSVSWYQQTPGQGLQFLFEYFSETQRNKGNFPGRFSGRQFSNSRSEMNVSTLELGDSALYLCASSLAPRPARNTEAFFGQGTRLTVV.

The CDR3, as DNA: TGTGCCAGCAGCCGGGACTACCGTGAGCAGTTCTTC. It encodes CASSRDYREQFF. V gene TRBV7-9 combines with J gene TRBJ2-1; 7 bases fit TRBD2. There are 12 residues in the CDR3. CDR1 and CDR2 (germline): SEHNR, FQNEAQ (reference sequence). V trimming: 5 bases; J trimming: 9 bases; junction bases outside the gene matches: 4.

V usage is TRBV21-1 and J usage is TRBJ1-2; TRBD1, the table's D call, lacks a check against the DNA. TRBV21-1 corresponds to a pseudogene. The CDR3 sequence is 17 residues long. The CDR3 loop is CASSKPPFPRPNYGYTF. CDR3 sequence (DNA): TGTGCCAGCAGCAAGCCCCCGTTTCCTCGACCTAACTATGGCTACACCTTC.

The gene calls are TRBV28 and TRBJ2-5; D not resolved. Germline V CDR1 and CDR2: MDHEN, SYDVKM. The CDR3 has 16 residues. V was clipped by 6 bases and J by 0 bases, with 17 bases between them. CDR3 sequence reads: CASRRLRQTYQETQYF. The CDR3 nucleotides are TGTGCCAGCAGGCGGTTACGGCAGACGTACCAAGAGACCCAGTACTTC.

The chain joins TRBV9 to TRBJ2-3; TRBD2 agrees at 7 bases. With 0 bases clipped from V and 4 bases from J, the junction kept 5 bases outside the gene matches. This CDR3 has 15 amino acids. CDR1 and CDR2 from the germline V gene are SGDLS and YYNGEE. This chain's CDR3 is CASSVGRGLPDTQYF. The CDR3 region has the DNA TGTGCCAGCAGCGTAGGGAGGGGACTACCAGATACGCAGTATTTT.

The CDR3 DNA reads as TGCGCCAGCAGCTTCGGACAGGGAAGGGGGACCCAGTACTTC. This encodes CASSFGQGRGTQYF. The rearrangement links TRBV5-1 to TRBJ2-5; 8 bases are a match to TRBD1. The CDR3 spans 14 residues. Germline CDR1 SGHRS, CDR2 YFSETQ. The J segment lost 7 bases and the V segment lost 2 bases, leaving 7 bases of the junction unmatched.

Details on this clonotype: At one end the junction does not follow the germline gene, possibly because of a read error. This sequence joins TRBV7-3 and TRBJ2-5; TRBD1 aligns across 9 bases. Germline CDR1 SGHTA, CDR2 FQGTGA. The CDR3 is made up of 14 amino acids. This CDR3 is CASSLTDRGGTQYF. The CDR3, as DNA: TGTGCCAGCAGCCTAACCGACAGGGGGGGGACCCAGTACTTC.

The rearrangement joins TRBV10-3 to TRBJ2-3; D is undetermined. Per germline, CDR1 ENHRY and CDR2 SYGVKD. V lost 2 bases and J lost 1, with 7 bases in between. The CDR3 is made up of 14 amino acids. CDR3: CAISEIPGTDTQYF. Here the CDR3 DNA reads TGTGCCATCAGTGAGATTCCTGGCACAGATACGCAGTATTTT.

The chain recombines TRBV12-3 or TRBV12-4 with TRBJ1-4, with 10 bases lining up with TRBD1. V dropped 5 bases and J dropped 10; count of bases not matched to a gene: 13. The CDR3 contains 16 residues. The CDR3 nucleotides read TGTGCCAGCAGTCGAGCCAGGGGACAGGGGTCTCGAAAACTGTTTTTT. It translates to CASSRARGQGSRKLFF.

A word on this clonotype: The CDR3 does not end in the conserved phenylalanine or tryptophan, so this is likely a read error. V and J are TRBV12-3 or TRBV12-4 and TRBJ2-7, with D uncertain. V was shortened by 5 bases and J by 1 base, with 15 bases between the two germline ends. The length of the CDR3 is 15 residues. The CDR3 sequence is CASSGLMKASYEQYS. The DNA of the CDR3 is TGTGCCAGCAGTGGGCTAATGAAGGCATCCTACGAGCAGTACTCC.

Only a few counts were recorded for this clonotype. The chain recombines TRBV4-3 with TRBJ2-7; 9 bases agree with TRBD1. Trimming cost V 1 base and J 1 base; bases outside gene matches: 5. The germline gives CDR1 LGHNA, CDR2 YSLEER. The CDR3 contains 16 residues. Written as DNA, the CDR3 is TGCGCCAGCAGCCAAGTGTTTGGGACAGGGTCCTACGAGCAGTACTTC. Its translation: CASSQVFGTGSYEQYF.

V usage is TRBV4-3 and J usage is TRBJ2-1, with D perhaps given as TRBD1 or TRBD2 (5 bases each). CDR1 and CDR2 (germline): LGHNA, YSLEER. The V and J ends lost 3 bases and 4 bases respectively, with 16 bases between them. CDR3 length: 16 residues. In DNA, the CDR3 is TGCGCCAGCAGCCAGACCTCCGGGGCTGAATACAATGAGCAGTTCTTC. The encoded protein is CASSQTSGAEYNEQFF.

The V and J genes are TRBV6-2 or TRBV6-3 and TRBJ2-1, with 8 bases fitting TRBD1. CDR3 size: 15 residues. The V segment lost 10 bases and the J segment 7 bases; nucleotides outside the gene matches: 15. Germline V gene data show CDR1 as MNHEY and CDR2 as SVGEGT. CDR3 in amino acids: CAIGGTGGIENEQFF. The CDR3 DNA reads TGTGCCATTGGGGGAACAGGGGGAATAGAGAATGAGCAGTTCTTC.

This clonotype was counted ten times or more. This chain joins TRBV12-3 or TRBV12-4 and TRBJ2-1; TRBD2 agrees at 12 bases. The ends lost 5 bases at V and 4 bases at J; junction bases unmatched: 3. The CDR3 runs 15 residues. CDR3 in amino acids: CASSELAGGYNEQFF. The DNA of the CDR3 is TGTGCCAGCAGTGAACTAGCGGGGGGATACAATGAGCAGTTCTTC.